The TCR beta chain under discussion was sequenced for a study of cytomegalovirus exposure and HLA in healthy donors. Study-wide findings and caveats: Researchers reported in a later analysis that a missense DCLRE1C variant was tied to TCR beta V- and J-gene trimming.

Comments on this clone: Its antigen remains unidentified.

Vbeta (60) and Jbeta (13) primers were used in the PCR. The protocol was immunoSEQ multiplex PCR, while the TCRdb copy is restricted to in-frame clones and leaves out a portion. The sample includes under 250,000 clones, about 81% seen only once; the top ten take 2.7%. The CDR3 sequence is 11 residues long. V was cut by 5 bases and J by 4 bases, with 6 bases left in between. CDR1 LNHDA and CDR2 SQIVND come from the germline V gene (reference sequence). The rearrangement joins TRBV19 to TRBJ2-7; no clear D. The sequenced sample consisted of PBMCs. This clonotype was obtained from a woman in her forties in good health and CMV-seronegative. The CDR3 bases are TGTGCCAGTAGTCCAGGTTACGAGCAGTACTTC. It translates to CASSPGYEQYF.